The 24 T cell receptor beta chains listed next were all sequenced from one sample in a study of blood T cells in healthy people across ages. Together with a sample-barcoded 5' primer, a J-beta primer mix was included in a second PCR lasting about 6 to 11 cycles. Using its own MiXCR run on the 5' RACE reads, TCRdb lists one record per CDR3 protein. The data show 1,500,000 or so distinct CDR3 sequences, approximately 42% seen once. Sequenced material: blood. The receptors here all came from a woman aged 18-29 years in good health.

This chain connects TRBV30 to TRBJ2-1; 7 nucleotides match TRBD2. The V gene's germline CDR1 is GTSNPN and CDR2 SVGIG (reference sequence). The CDR3 extends over 12 amino acids. CDR3 residues: CGAGNFYNEQFF. In DNA, the CDR3 is TGTGGAGCGGGGAACTTCTACAATGAGCAGTTCTTC.

In its sample, this clonotype was seen once. V and J are TRBV3-1 and TRBJ2-7, with D possibly matching TRBD1 (5 bases). The CDR3 has 15 residues. The ends were cut back, 4 bases at V and 5 bases at J, with 18 bases in the middle. Per the germline V gene, CDR1 is LGHDT and CDR2 is YNNKEL (reference sequence). The CDR3 sequence is CASSRATVHPNEQYF. CDR3 sequence (DNA): TGTGCCAGCAGCCGCGCGACAGTCCATCCTAACGAGCAGTACTTC.

The chain combines TRBV11-3 with TRBJ2-1, with a tentative D call TRBD1 (6 bases). V lost 5 bases to trimming and J lost 0 bases, with 17 bases between them. The length of the CDR3 is 17 residues. Germline V gives CDR1 SGHNT, CDR2 YENEEA. The CDR3 here is CASSLSPGQDSYNEQFF. In DNA, the CDR3 is TGTGCCAGCAGCCTATCCCCGGGACAAGACTCCTACAATGAGCAGTTCTTC.

The rearrangement links TRBV27 to TRBJ2-4; the match to TRBD2 covers 10 bases. Germline values: CDR1 MNHEY, CDR2 SMNVEV (reference sequence). The CDR3 consists of 15 residues. V trimming: 6 bases; J trimming: 1 base; junction bases outside the gene matches: 3. The CDR3 region has the DNA TGTGCCAGCAGGAGCGGGGGGGCCGCCAAAAACATTCAGTACTTC. This translates into CASRSGGAAKNIQYF.

Only a few counts were recorded for this clonotype. The chain combines TRBV10-3 with TRBJ1-5; TRBD1 agrees at 9 bases. Germline-derived CDR1 and CDR2 are ENHRY and SYGVKD. The CDR3 has 17 residues. The J segment lost 3 bases and the V segment lost 3 bases, leaving 9 bases of the junction unmatched. Written as DNA, the CDR3 is TGTGCCATCAGTGAAGGGTCGGGACAGGGATTCAATCAGCCCCAGCATTTT. Its translation: CAISEGSGQGFNQPQHF.

The rearrangement uses TRBV12-3 or TRBV12-4 and TRBJ2-3; D is possibly TRBD2 (6 bases). V was trimmed by 5 bases and J by 2 bases, leaving 20 bases between them. The CDR3 loop spans 17 amino acids. The CDR3 DNA sequence: TGTGCCAGCAGTCACCTCGAGCGGGCAGTGATCACAGATACGCAGTATTTT. This sequence encodes CASSHLERAVITDTQYF.

With respect to this clonotype: Possible read error: a much larger clone is one base away. V and J are TRBV12-3 or TRBV12-4 and TRBJ1-6, with 9 nucleotides matching TRBD1. The length of the CDR3 is 14 residues. This chain's CDR3 is CASSQRQGGSLLHF. In DNA, the CDR3 is TGTGCCAGCAGCCAGAGACAGGGGGGTTCACTCCTCCACTTT.

This clonotype was recorded a few times. The chain links TRBV9 to TRBJ2-3, with 9 bases that match TRBD2. Per germline, CDR1 SGDLS and CDR2 YYNGEE. Trimming cost V 4 bases and J 4 bases; bases outside gene matches: 4. The CDR3 totals 14 residues. The CDR3 sequence: CASSTGLAADTQYF. The CDR3 DNA reads as TGTGCCAGCAGCACGGGACTAGCCGCAGATACGCAGTATTTT.

V and J are TRBV6-5 and TRBJ2-2; no firm D call. Germline lookup yields CDR1 MNHEY and CDR2 SVGAGI. Trimming cost V 0 bases and J 7 bases, with 3 bases left between them. The CDR3 runs to 12 residues. Written as DNA, the CDR3 is TGTGCCAGCAGTTACTCAATCGGGGAGCTGTTTTTT. It yields the protein CASSYSIGELFF.

CDR3: CASSFRLAGSFSPYEQYF. Here the CDR3 DNA reads TGTGCCAGCAGTTTCCGACTAGCGGGGTCGTTTTCCCCCTACGAGCAGTACTTC. V and J are TRBV12-3 or TRBV12-4 and TRBJ2-7; 11 bases align to TRBD2. The CDR3 consists of 18 residues. J was trimmed by 2 bases and V by 3 bases; bases with no gene match: 12.

The rearrangement joins TRBV27 to TRBJ2-7; D uncertain. Germline V gene lookup returns CDR1 MNHEY and CDR2 SMNVEV (reference sequence). The CDR3 covers 15 residues. V was shortened by 4 bases and J by 3 bases, with 16 bases between the two germline ends. The CDR3 loop is CASSSPGTTGYEQYF. As DNA, the CDR3 is TGTGCCAGCAGTTCACCAGGAACAACTGGCTACGAGCAGTACTTC.

V is TRBV27 and J is TRBJ2-5; the match to TRBD2 covers 13 bases. Germline CDR1 is MNHEY and CDR2 is SMNVEV (reference sequence). V dropped 4 bases and J dropped 11; count of bases not matched to a gene: 10. The CDR3 is made up of 15 amino acids. For the CDR3, the DNA is TGTGCCAGCAGTTCGGGACTAGCGGGACTCGATGAGCAGTACTTC. Amino acids: CASSSGLAGLDEQYF.

Notes on this clonotype: Germline is not matched at one junction end, which may reflect a read error. The chain carries TRBV6-2 or TRBV6-3 and TRBJ2-1, with TRBD2 identical over 11 bases. This CDR3 region has 17 residues. Germline V gives CDR1 MNHEY, CDR2 SVGEGT. CDR3 amino acids: CASSPLAGGSYYKEQFF. The CDR3 nucleotides are TGTGCCAGCAGTCCCCTAGCGGGGGGTTCTTACTACAAGGAGCAGTTCTTC.

A few counts support this clonotype. The chain links TRBV12-3 or TRBV12-4 to TRBJ2-2; TRBD1 is a possible D gene (5 bases). The CDR3 has 13 amino acids. V lost 10 bases, J lost 4 bases, and 13 bases lay in between. CDR3 region: CATATVFTGELFF. CDR3 bases: TGTGCCACAGCGACAGTCTTCACCGGGGAGCTGTTTTTT.

At least ten counts were recorded for this clonotype. CDR3: CSATWRLTSTDTQYF. The CDR3 region has the DNA TGCAGTGCTACGTGGCGACTAACTAGCACAGATACGCAGTATTTT. The J gene is TRBJ2-3, the V gene TRBV20-1, with TRBD2 as a possible D gene (5 bases). Deletions cut 4 bases from V and 0 bases from J, with 14 bases between. This CDR3 region has 15 residues. Germline lookup yields CDR1 DFQATT and CDR2 SNEGSKA (reference sequence).

This clonotype has more than one count but fewer than ten. The rearrangement joins TRBV12-3 or TRBV12-4 to TRBJ2-7; weak D call: TRBD1 (6 bases). The CDR3 extends over 15 amino acids. Deletions cut 7 bases from V and 0 bases from J, with 16 bases between. CDR3 in DNA: TGTGCCAGCACTTTGTCGGGACACCTCTCCTACGAGCAGTACTTC. Protein product: CASTLSGHLSYEQYF.

This chain uses TRBV6-5 with TRBJ1-5; no clear D. CDR1 is MNHEY, CDR2 SVGAGI, per germline. Trimming pared 5 bases from V and 6 bases from J, leaving 11 bases between. The CDR3 has 13 amino acids. DNA of the CDR3: TGTGCCAGCAGTGGAAGGGCGGCTCAGCCCCAGCATTTT. It codes for CASSGRAAQPQHF.

This clonotype has a handful of counts. This chain uses TRBV25-1 with TRBJ2-3; 9 bases are shared with TRBD2. Germline trimming cut 0 bases from V and 2 bases from J; bases unmatched to any gene: 3. In germline, CDR1 is MGHDK, CDR2 SYGVNS. There are 16 residues in the CDR3. The CDR3 DNA sequence: TGTGCCAGCAGTGAATACCCTAGCGGGACCACAGATACGCAGTATTTT. Amino acid sequence: CASSEYPSGTTDTQYF.

The table lists this clonotype with a few counts. The J gene is TRBJ2-2, the V gene TRBV29-1; TRBD1 or TRBD2 may be the D gene (5 bases each). CDR1 SQVTM and CDR2 ANQGSEA come from the germline V gene. V shed 4 bases and J shed 5 bases, with 14 bases lying between them. The CDR3 is made up of 14 amino acids. For the CDR3, the DNA is TGCAGCGTTGGCCCGGGGCAGGGAACCGGGGAGCTGTTTTTT. It is translated as CSVGPGQGTGELFF.

This clonotype showed up just once. The CDR3: CSARSSGRAGATDTQYF. The CDR3 DNA sequence: TGCAGTGCTAGATCGAGCGGGAGGGCCGGGGCGACAGATACGCAGTATTTT. J is TRBJ2-3 and V is TRBV20-1, with 10 bases that match TRBD2. Germline lookup yields CDR1 DFQATT and CDR2 SNEGSKA (reference sequence). V gave up 2 bases and J gave up 3 bases; unmatched junction bases: 11. This CDR3 is built from 17 residues.

Only a few counts were recorded for this clonotype. The chain carries TRBV12-3 or TRBV12-4 and TRBJ2-7, with D unclear. The V end was cut by 1 base, the J end by 0 bases, with 10 bases between. The CDR3 covers 15 residues. In DNA, the CDR3 is TGTGCCAGCAGTTTAGGGGGTACCTTCTCCTACGAGCAGTACTTC. Translated: CASSLGGTFSYEQYF.

The chain couples TRBV4-1 to TRBJ2-1; D is perhaps TRBD1 or TRBD2 (5 bases each). The CDR3 sequence is 16 residues long. The V end was cut by 4 bases, the J end by 7 bases, with 20 bases between. Per the germline V gene, CDR1 is MGHRA and CDR2 is YSYEKL. CDR3 coding DNA: TGCGCCAGCAGCCCCCTGACGGGACCCCAAGCGAATGAGCAGTTCTTC. This codes for CASSPLTGPQANEQFF.

The V gene is TRBV7-9, the J gene TRBJ2-7, with D uncertain. Germline-derived CDR1 and CDR2 are SEHNR and FQNEAQ (reference sequence). This CDR3 region has 14 residues. V was cut by 5 bases and J by 0 bases, with 11 bases left in between. The CDR3 sequence: CASSPPSVSYEQYF. The CDR3 bases are TGTGCCAGCAGCCCGCCCTCGGTCTCCTACGAGCAGTACTTC.

The CDR3 sequence: CASSPIRDRCVAFF. CDR3 in DNA: TGTGCCAGCAGCCCAATCCGGGACAGATGTGTTGCTTTCTTT. V and J are TRBV11-2 and TRBJ1-1, with TRBD1 identical over 7 bases. Germline V gene lookup returns CDR1 SGHAT and CDR2 FQNNGV. V shed 5 bases and J 11 bases; nucleotides not matched to a gene: 14. The CDR3 spans 14 residues.